These 23 T cell receptor beta chains were all obtained from the same sample, sequenced in a study of control samples from healthy donors and cancer patients. Some clones are missing from TCRdb's copy, which holds only in-frame ones; the method was immunoSEQ multiplex PCR. The sample lists more than 95,000 clones, more than 85% seen once, with 19% in the top ten. The sample comprised PBMCs. The origin of the receptors is a man aged 60 to 75 with lung cancer.

The chain has TRBV24-1 and TRBJ1-2; TRBD1 matches at 8 bases. This CDR3 has 16 residues. V gave up 1 base and J gave up 7 bases; unmatched junction bases: 10. Germline-derived CDR1 and CDR2 are KGHDR and SFDVKD. The DNA for the CDR3 is TGTGCCACCAGTGATTTCGCCCCCGGACAGGGCGCTGGCTACACCTTC. Encoded protein: CATSDFAPGQGAGYTF.

The chain carries TRBV6-1 and TRBJ1-2; no firm D call. CDR3 length: 15 amino acids. From germline, CDR1 is MNHNS and CDR2 SASEGT. Trimming shortened V by 2 bases and J by 0 bases, and 10 bases separated the two germline ends. The CDR3: CASSEMAGANYGYTF. The DNA of the CDR3 is TGTGCCAGCAGTGAAATGGCAGGAGCTAACTATGGCTACACCTTC.

The chain has TRBV2 and TRBJ1-1; D might be TRBD1 (5 bases). The CDR3 totals 15 residues. V lost 3 bases to trimming and J lost 7 bases, with 18 bases between them. Germline assignment: CDR1 SNHLY and CDR2 FYNNEI. This CDR3 is CASSEVGARAGEAFF. CDR3 DNA sequence: TGTGCCAGCAGTGAGGTTGGGGCCAGGGCGGGTGAAGCTTTCTTT.

The chain carries TRBV6-6 and TRBJ2-1; TRBD1 is a possible D gene (6 bases). Deletions cut 0 bases from V and 4 bases from J, with 10 bases between. This CDR3 has 15 amino acids. The germline V gene encodes CDR1 MNHNY and CDR2 SVGAGI (reference sequence). CDR3: CASSYSPGQYNEQFF. CDR3 in DNA: TGTGCCAGCAGTTACTCTCCGGGACAATACAATGAGCAGTTCTTC.

V usage is TRBV4-1 and J usage is TRBJ1-1; D perhaps matches TRBD1 (5 bases). The length of the CDR3 is 13 residues. The germline CDR1 and CDR2 sequences are MGHRA and YSYEKL. Trimming left V 6 bases short and J 0 bases short, with 8 bases between. Here the CDR3 reads CASSTGLNTEAFF. Here the CDR3 DNA reads TGCGCCAGCAGTACAGGCCTGAACACTGAAGCTTTCTTT.

The chain carries TRBV7-2 and TRBJ1-5; the D gene is possibly TRBD1 (5 bases). Between the trimmed V and J ends, which lost 0 bases and 2 bases, there was a span of 5 bases. There are 14 residues in the CDR3. Per germline, CDR1 SGHTA and CDR2 FQGNSA. Here the CDR3 reads CASSLATGNQPQHF. In DNA form, the CDR3 reads TGTGCCAGCAGCTTAGCGACAGGCAATCAGCCCCAGCATTTT.

The chain couples TRBV18 to TRBJ1-1, with D perhaps matching TRBD1 (6 bases). Germline loops: CDR1 KGHSH, CDR2 LQKENI. Trimming took off 3 bases at V and 5 bases at J, with 16 bases between the two ends. There are 15 residues in the CDR3. Here the CDR3 DNA reads TGTGCCAGCTCACCCTCAACCGGGGGCCGAACTGAAGCTTTCTTT. Residues: CASSPSTGGRTEAFF.

The chain couples TRBV7-8 to TRBJ1-2; perhaps TRBD1 as D (6 bases). V was clipped by 5 bases and J by 1 base, with 23 bases between them. This CDR3 is built from 18 residues. The germline gives CDR1 SGHVS, CDR2 FQNEAQ. Here the CDR3 DNA reads TGTGCCAGCAGCCCATCAACAGGGCGCCCCGTACTTAACTATGGCTACACCTTC. Amino acids: CASSPSTGRPVLNYGYTF.

The chain joins TRBV9 to TRBJ2-2; D not certain. CDR1 is SGDLS and CDR2 is YYNGEE in the germline V gene. This CDR3 spans 12 amino acids. Trimming removed 0 bases from V and 7 bases from J, with 4 bases in between. CDR3 DNA: TGTGCCAGCAGCGTAGTAAACGGGGAGCTGTTTTTT. This sequence encodes CASSVVNGELFF.

This clone was recorded only once. The chain recombines TRBV5-5 with TRBJ2-7, with TRBD2 identical over 10 bases. Germline V gene data show CDR1 as SGHKS and CDR2 as YYEKEE (reference sequence). This CDR3 is built from 15 residues. The J segment lost 3 bases and the V segment lost 4 bases, leaving 7 bases of the junction unmatched. CDR3 loop: CASSISGGPVYEQYF. The CDR3 nucleotides are TGTGCCAGCAGCATTAGCGGGGGGCCAGTCTACGAGCAGTACTTC.

The chain joins TRBV6-5 to TRBJ1-1; TRBD1 might be the D (6 bases). CDR3 size: 15 residues. CDR1 MNHEY and CDR2 SVGAGI come from the germline V gene. Trimming took 6 bases from V and 1 from J, leaving 15 bases between them. The CDR3 here is CASSLSGGANTEAFF. The CDR3 coding sequence is TGTGCCAGCAGCCTAAGCGGGGGGGCGAACACTGAAGCTTTCTTT.

V is TRBV4-2 and J is TRBJ1-2, with a tentative D call TRBD1 (6 bases). Trimming left V 0 bases short and J 8 bases short, with 13 bases between. CDR1 is LGHNA, CDR2 YNFKEQ, per germline. The CDR3 is made up of 14 amino acids. This chain's CDR3 is CASSQESTGRGYTF. CDR3 in DNA: TGTGCCAGCAGCCAAGAATCGACAGGTAGAGGCTACACCTTC.

The chain uses TRBV7-2 and TRBJ2-7; tentative D call: TRBD1 (5 bases). The germline gives CDR1 SGHTA, CDR2 FQGNSA. V shed 1 base and J shed 4 bases, with 14 bases lying between them. The CDR3 covers 15 residues. In DNA form, the CDR3 reads TGTGCCAGCAGCTTAGGCCAGGGCGTGCAGTACGAGCAGTACGTC. Residues: CASSLGQGVQYEQYV.

This chain connects TRBV11-3 to TRBJ2-2; TRBD1 might be the D (6 bases). The V end was cut by 6 bases, the J end by 0 bases, with 20 bases between. This CDR3 region has 18 residues. CDR1 and CDR2 (germline): SGHNT, YENEEA. This CDR3 is CASSSRVGAGANTGELFF. For the CDR3, the DNA is TGTGCCAGCAGTTCAAGGGTGGGGGCCGGAGCGAACACCGGGGAGCTGTTTTTT.

The V and J genes are TRBV20-1 and TRBJ1-5; D is unclear. CDR3 length: 15 amino acids. V lost 3 bases and J 5 bases, leaving 17 bases between the germline ends. CDR1 is DFQATT and CDR2 is SNEGSKA in the germline V gene (reference sequence). CDR3 DNA: TGCAGTGCTAGTCTGGGCAGGCTGAGGGATCAGCCCCAGCATTTT. It translates to CSASLGRLRDQPQHF.

The chain has TRBV6-1 and TRBJ2-1; tentatively, D is TRBD2 (6 bases). Trimming took 3 bases from V and 5 from J, leaving 17 bases between them. In germline, CDR1 is MNHNS, CDR2 SASEGT. The CDR3 sequence is 16 residues long. The CDR3 is CASSDLFGTENNEQFF. The CDR3 DNA follows: TGTGCCAGCAGTGACTTATTCGGGACTGAAAACAATGAGCAGTTCTTC.

The chain uses TRBV18 and TRBJ2-3, with 7 positions matching TRBD1. The CDR3 spans 16 residues. Germline V gene sequence: CDR1 KGHSH, CDR2 LQKENI. J lost 1 base, V lost 0 bases, and 4 bases had no gene match. Here the CDR3 DNA reads TGTGCCAGCTCACCACCGAAGGGGGCCGGCACAGATACGCAGTATTTT. This sequence encodes CASSPPKGAGTDTQYF.

This chain uses TRBV15 with TRBJ1-6; D may be TRBD1 (5 bases). CDR1 is LNHNV, CDR2 YYDKDF, per germline (reference sequence). The CDR3 contains 18 residues. Deletions cut 1 base from V and 0 bases from J, with 13 bases between. The CDR3 loop is CATSRGGRASSYNSPLHF. CDR3 in DNA: TGTGCCACCAGCAGAGGGGGCAGGGCGAGCTCCTATAATTCACCCCTCCACTTT.

V and J are TRBV5-1 and TRBJ2-1; 13 positions match TRBD2. The CDR3 contains 16 residues. The junction had 6 bases not matched to a gene; V was cut back by 5 bases and J by 4 bases. CDR1 and CDR2 from the germline V gene are SGHRS and YFSETQ. The CDR3 spells CASRPGLAGEYNEQFF. CDR3 bases: TGCGCCAGCAGACCAGGACTAGCGGGGGAGTACAATGAGCAGTTCTTC.

The chain couples TRBV11-3 to TRBJ2-3, with D unclear. The V gene lost 6 bases and the J gene lost 1 base, with 5 bases spanning the gap. Germline V gene lookup returns CDR1 SGHNT and CDR2 YENEEA. CDR3 length equals 12 residues. CDR3 in DNA: TGTGCCAGCAGAGCAGGCACAGATACGCAGTATTTT. Protein: CASRAGTDTQYF.

J is TRBJ2-7 and V is TRBV7-8; 8 bases are shared with TRBD2. The CDR3 totals 15 residues. Germline lookup yields CDR1 SGHVS and CDR2 FQNEAQ. The V gene end was trimmed by 5 bases and the J gene end by 0 bases; junction bases not matched to a gene: 6. CDR3: CASSPLAVSSYEQYF. The CDR3 bases are TGTGCCAGCAGCCCACTAGCGGTTAGCTCCTACGAGCAGTACTTC.

The chain uses TRBV5-4 and TRBJ2-5; 9 bases are shared with TRBD1. Trimming cost V 3 bases and J 5 bases; bases outside gene matches: 5. This CDR3 region has 14 residues. Looked up from germline, CDR1 is SGHNT and CDR2 is YYREEE (reference sequence). CDR3 DNA: TGTGCCAGCAGCTCCACAGGGGGCGCGGAGACCCAGTACTTC. This translates into CASSSTGGAETQYF. The complete variable domain, with remaining parts taken from reference TRBV5-4 and TRBJ2-5, reads ETGVTQSPTHLIKTRGQQVTLRCSSQSGHNTVSWYQQALGQGPQFIFQYYREEENGRGNFPPRFSGLQFPNYSSELNVNALELDDSALYLCASSSTGGAETQYFGPGTRLLVL.

V gene TRBV9 combines with J gene TRBJ2-2, with a possible D match to TRBD1 (6 bases). Germline V gene data show CDR1 as SGDLS and CDR2 as YYNGEE. Trimming removed 3 bases at V and 2 bases at J, with 11 bases between. This CDR3 comprises 15 residues. CDR3 in DNA: TGTGCCAGCAGCGAGACGACAGGTAACACCGGGGAGCTGTTTTTT. Protein product: CASSETTGNTGELFF.